The 14 T cell receptor beta chains below were found in one sample sequenced in a study of T cell changes during pregnancy in multiple sclerosis. Profiled with immunoSEQ multiplex PCR; TCRdb holds only in-frame clones, not every one. Here the sample spans fewer than 75,000 clones, about 91% being singletons. Source: peripheral blood, taken in the first trimester of pregnancy. These receptors were collected from a female donor with multiple sclerosis, enrolled in a pregnancy study.

The chain uses TRBV19 and TRBJ2-7, with 7 bases that match TRBD1. Germline trimming cut 4 bases from V and 2 bases from J; bases unmatched to any gene: 5. The germline gives CDR1 LNHDA, CDR2 SQIVND (reference sequence). There are 14 residues in the CDR3. The CDR3 spells CASSTRDRPYEQYF. In DNA form, the CDR3 reads TGTGCCAGTAGTACTAGGGACAGACCCTACGAGCAGTACTTC. Drawing the rest from reference TRBV19 and TRBJ2-7, the complete variable domain is DGGITQSPKYLFRKEGQNVTLSCEQNLNHDAMYWYRQDPGQGLRLIYYSQIVNDFQKGDIAEGYSVSREKKESFPLTVTSAQKNPTAFYLCASSTRDRPYEQYFGPGTRLTVT.

The rearrangement joins TRBV7-3 to TRBJ2-2, with TRBD1 as a possible D gene (6 bases). V was clipped by 5 bases and J by 0 bases, with 13 bases between them. CDR1 and CDR2 from the germline V gene are SGHTA and FQGTGA. This CDR3 spans 16 amino acids. CDR3 nucleotide sequence: TGTGCCAGCAGCACAAACAGGGTGACGAACACCGGGGAGCTGTTTTTT. Amino acids: CASSTNRVTNTGELFF.

The chain is built from TRBV14 and TRBJ2-2; D possibly corresponds to TRBD2 (6 bases). The CDR3 runs to 14 residues. Trimming stripped 4 bases from V and 8 bases from J, with 14 bases between. CDR1 and CDR2 (germline): SGHDN, FVKESK. The CDR3 here is CASSRFREAGELFF. The CDR3, as DNA: TGTGCCAGCAGCCGTTTTAGGGAGGCGGGGGAGCTGTTTTTT.

J is TRBJ2-7 and V is TRBV23-1; D might be TRBD2 (6 bases). TRBV23-1 is designated an ORF whose function remains uncertain. Trimming pared 8 bases from V and 6 bases from J, leaving 14 bases between. The CDR3 length is 12 residues. The CDR3 spells CASAAGTVEQYF. The DNA of the CDR3 is TGCGCCAGCGCGGCGGGGACTGTCGAGCAGTACTTC.

This chain links TRBV27 with TRBJ1-1; D perhaps matches TRBD1 (5 bases). The CDR3 totals 11 residues. The V and J ends lost 4 bases and 7 bases respectively, with 7 bases between them. Germline V gene lookup returns CDR1 MNHEY and CDR2 SMNVEV (reference sequence). This CDR3 is CASSWGNEAFF. The CDR3 nucleotides are TGTGCCAGCAGTTGGGGCAATGAAGCTTTCTTT.

The chain is built from TRBV5-4 and TRBJ2-5; 16 bases map to TRBD2. V shed 2 bases, J shed 4 bases, and the junction held 8 bases outside the gene matches. Germline V gene sequence: CDR1 SGHNT, CDR2 YYREEE (reference sequence). The CDR3 spans 18 residues. The CDR3 DNA reads as TGTGCCAGCAGCTTAGCCGGGACTAGCGGGGGGGCAGGAGAGACCCAGTACTTC. Encoded protein: CASSLAGTSGGAGETQYF.

The chain carries TRBV10-3 and TRBJ2-3, with 8 nucleotides matching TRBD2. The CDR3 is made up of 14 amino acids. Germline-derived CDR1 and CDR2 are ENHRY and SYGVKD. V lost 3 bases and J lost 2; bases outside the gene matches: 1. CDR3 residues: CAISDGLATDTQYF. In nucleotides, the CDR3 is TGTGCCATCAGTGATGGACTAGCCACAGATACGCAGTATTTT.

This chain uses TRBV5-1 with TRBJ2-1; unclear D gene. Trimming took off 0 bases at V and 0 bases at J, with 7 bases between the two ends. The germline V gene has CDR1 SGHRS and CDR2 YFSETQ. The CDR3 is 15 amino acids. CDR3 in amino acids: CASSLGLSSYNEQFF. The CDR3 nucleotides are TGCGCCAGCAGCTTGGGATTGAGCTCCTACAATGAGCAGTTCTTC.

The V and J genes are TRBV5-1 and TRBJ1-4; D gene ambiguous. Germline CDR1 reads SGHRS; CDR2 reads YFSETQ. CDR3 size: 14 residues. V was trimmed by 4 bases and J by 3 bases, leaving 10 bases between them. CDR3 protein: CASSMGEANEKLFF. CDR3 sequence (DNA): TGCGCCAGCAGCATGGGAGAGGCTAATGAAAAACTGTTTTTT.

The V gene is TRBV29-1, the J gene TRBJ1-4, with TRBD1 as a possible D gene (6 bases). Germline V lookup: CDR1 SQVTM, CDR2 ANQGSEA. The CDR3 consists of 13 residues. Trimming took 7 bases from V and 3 from J, leaving 12 bases between them. DNA of the CDR3: TGCAGCGCTAAACAGGGTCCTAATGAAAAACTGTTTTTT. Its protein product is CSAKQGPNEKLFF.

The genes are TRBV19 and TRBJ1-2, with a tentative D call TRBD1 (5 bases). This CDR3 has 14 amino acids. V was cut by 8 bases and J by 2 bases, with 15 bases left in between. CDR1 is LNHDA, CDR2 SQIVND, per germline (reference sequence). The CDR3 DNA sequence: TGTGCCAGTTCCCGGACACTGATCAACTATGGCTACACCTTC. Its translation is CASSRTLINYGYTF.

The chain is built from TRBV6-4 and TRBJ2-1; D might be TRBD2 (6 bases). The CDR3 spans 15 residues. V shed 0 bases and J shed 6 bases, with 12 bases lying between them. The V gene's germline CDR1 is MRHNA and CDR2 SNTAGT. CDR3 region: CASSDSNGGPNEQFF. The CDR3 region has the DNA TGTGCCAGCAGTGACTCTAACGGGGGTCCCAATGAGCAGTTCTTC.

The genes are TRBV7-8 and TRBJ2-2; 8 nucleotides align to TRBD2. Germline V gene data show CDR1 as SGHVS and CDR2 as FQNEAQ. The junction had 8 bases not matched to a gene; V was cut back by 0 bases and J by 14 bases. The CDR3 sequence is 14 residues long. This chain's CDR3 is CASSLASSGKGLFF. In DNA, the CDR3 is TGTGCCAGCAGCTTAGCAAGTAGCGGGAAAGGCCTGTTTTTT.

The V and J genes are TRBV5-1 and TRBJ2-5; D is undetermined. Trimming took 4 bases from V and 1 from J, leaving 11 bases between them. Per germline, CDR1 SGHRS and CDR2 YFSETQ. The CDR3 runs to 14 residues. CDR3 region: CASSEQASQETQYF. DNA of the CDR3: TGCGCCAGCAGCGAGCAGGCTTCCCAAGAGACCCAGTACTTC.